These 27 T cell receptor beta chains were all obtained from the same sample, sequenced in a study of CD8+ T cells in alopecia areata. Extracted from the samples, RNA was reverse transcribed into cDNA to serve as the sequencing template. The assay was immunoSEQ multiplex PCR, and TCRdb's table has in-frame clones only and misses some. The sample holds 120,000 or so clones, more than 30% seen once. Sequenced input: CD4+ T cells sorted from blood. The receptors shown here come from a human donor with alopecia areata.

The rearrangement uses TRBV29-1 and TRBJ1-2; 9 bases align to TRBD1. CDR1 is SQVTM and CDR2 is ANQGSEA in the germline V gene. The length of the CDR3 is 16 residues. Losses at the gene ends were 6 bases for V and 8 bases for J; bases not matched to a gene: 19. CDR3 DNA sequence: TGCAGCGTCCCACGTCGGACAGGGGACTTTCGAGCGGGCTACACCTTC. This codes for CSVPRRTGDFRAGYTF.

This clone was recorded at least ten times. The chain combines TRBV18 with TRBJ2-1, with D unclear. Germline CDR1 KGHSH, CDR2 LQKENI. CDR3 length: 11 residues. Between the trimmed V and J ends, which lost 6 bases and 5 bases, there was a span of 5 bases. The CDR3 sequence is CASSADNEQFF. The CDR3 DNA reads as TGTGCCAGCTCCGCAGACAATGAGCAGTTCTTC.

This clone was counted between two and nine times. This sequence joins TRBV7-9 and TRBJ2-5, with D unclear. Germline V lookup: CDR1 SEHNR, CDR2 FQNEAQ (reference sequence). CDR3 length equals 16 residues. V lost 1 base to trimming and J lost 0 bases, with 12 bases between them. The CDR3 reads CASSLGSVSYQETQYF. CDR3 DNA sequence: TGTGCCAGCAGCTTAGGGTCGGTATCCTACCAAGAGACCCAGTACTTC. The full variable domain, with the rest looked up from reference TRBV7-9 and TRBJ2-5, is DTGVSQNPRHKITKRGQNVTFRCDPISEHNRLYWYRQTLGQGPEFLTYFQNEAQLEKSRLLSDRFSAERPKGSFSTLEIQRTEQGDSAMYLCASSLGSVSYQETQYFGPGTRLLVL.

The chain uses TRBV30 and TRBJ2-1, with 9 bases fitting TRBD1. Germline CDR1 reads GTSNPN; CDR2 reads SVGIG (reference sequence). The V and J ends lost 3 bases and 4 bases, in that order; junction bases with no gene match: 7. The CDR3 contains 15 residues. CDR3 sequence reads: CAWRPRDREYNEQFF. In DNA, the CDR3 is TGTGCCTGGAGGCCCCGGGACAGGGAATACAATGAGCAGTTCTTC.

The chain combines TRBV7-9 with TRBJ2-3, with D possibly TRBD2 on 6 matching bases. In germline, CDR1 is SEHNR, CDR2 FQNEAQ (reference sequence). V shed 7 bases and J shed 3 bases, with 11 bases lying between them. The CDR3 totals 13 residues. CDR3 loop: CASTSLATDTQYF. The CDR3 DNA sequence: TGTGCCAGCACCTCACTAGCAACAGATACGCAGTATTTT.

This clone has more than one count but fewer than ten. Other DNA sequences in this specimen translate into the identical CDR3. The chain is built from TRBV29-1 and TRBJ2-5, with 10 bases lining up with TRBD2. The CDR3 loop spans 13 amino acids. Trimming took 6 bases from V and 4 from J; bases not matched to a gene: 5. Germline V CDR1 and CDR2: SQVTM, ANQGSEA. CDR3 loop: CSVELAGRETQYF. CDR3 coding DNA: TGCAGCGTCGAACTAGCGGGGAGAGAGACCCAGTACTTC.

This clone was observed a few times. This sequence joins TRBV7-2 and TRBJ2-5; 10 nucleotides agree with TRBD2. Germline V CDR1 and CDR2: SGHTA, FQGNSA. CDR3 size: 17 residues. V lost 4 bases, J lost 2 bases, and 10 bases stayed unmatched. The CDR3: CASSWSPIAGGQETQYF. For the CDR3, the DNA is TGTGCCAGCAGCTGGAGCCCAATAGCGGGGGGACAAGAGACCCAGTACTTC.

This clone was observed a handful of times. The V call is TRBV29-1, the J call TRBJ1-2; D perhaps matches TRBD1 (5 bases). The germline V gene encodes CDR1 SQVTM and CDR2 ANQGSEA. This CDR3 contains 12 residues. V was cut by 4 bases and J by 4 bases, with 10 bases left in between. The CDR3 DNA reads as TGCAGCGTTGGGGACGGACCCTATGGCTACACCTTC. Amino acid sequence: CSVGDGPYGYTF.

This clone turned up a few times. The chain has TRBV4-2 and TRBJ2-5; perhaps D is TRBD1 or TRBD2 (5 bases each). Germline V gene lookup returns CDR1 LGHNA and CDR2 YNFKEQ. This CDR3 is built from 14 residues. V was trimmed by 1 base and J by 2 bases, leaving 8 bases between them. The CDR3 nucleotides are TGTGCCAGCAGCCAAGGAGGGGCTCAAGAGACCCAGTACTTC. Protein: CASSQGGAQETQYF.

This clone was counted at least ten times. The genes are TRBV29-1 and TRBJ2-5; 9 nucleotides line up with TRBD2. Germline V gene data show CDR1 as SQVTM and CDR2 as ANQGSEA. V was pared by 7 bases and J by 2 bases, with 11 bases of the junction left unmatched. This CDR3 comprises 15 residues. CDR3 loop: CSAAGGAQRQETQYF. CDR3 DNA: TGCAGCGCCGCGGGGGGGGCCCAGCGGCAAGAGACCCAGTACTTC.

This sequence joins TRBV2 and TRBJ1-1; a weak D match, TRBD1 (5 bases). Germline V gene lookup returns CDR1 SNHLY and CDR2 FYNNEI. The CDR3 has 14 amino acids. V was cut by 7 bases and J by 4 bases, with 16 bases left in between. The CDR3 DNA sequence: TGTGCCAGCATCTCTACGGGGCGGGGCACTGAAGCTTTCTTT. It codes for CASISTGRGTEAFF.

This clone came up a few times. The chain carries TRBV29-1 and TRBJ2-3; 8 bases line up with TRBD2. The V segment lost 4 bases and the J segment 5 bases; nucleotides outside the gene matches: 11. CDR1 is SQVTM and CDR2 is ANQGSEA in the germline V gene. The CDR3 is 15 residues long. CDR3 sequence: CSVVTSGSLVDTQYF. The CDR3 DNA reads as TGCAGCGTTGTCACTAGCGGTTCCCTGGTAGATACGCAGTATTTT.

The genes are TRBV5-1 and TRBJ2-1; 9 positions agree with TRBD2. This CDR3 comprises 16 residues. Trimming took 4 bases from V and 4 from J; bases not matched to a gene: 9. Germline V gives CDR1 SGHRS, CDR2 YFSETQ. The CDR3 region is CASSPPMTSGYNEQFF. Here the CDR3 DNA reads TGCGCCAGCAGCCCCCCAATGACTAGCGGTTACAATGAGCAGTTCTTC.

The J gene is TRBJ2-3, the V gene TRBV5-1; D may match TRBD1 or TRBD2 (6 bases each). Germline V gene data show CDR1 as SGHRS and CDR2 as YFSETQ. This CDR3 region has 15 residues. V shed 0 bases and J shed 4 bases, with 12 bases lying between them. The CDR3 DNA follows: TGCGCCAGCAGCTTGGTCCCGGGGGCGGCAGATACGCAGTATTTT. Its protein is CASSLVPGAADTQYF.

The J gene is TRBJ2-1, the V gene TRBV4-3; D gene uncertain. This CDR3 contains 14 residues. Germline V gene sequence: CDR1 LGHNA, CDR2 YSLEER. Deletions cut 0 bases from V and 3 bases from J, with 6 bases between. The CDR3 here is CASSQDWGYNEQFF. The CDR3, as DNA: TGCGCCAGCAGCCAAGATTGGGGCTACAATGAGCAGTTCTTC.

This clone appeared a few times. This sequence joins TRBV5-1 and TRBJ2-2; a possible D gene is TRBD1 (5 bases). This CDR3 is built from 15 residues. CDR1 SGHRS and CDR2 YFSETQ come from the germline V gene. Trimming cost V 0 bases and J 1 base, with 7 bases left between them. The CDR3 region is CASSLAGQNTGELFF. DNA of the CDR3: TGCGCCAGCAGCTTGGCCGGACAGAACACCGGGGAGCTGTTTTTT.

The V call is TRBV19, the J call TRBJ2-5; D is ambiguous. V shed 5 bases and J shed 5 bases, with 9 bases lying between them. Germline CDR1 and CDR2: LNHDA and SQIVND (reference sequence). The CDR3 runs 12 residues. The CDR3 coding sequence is TGTGCCAGTAGTTCCTTGTACGAGACCCAGTACTTC. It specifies CASSSLYETQYF.

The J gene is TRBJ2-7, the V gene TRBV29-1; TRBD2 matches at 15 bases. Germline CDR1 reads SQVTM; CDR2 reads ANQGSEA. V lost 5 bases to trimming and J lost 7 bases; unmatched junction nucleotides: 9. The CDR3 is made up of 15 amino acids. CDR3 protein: CSVYGLAGGSREQYF. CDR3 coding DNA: TGCAGCGTTTACGGACTAGCGGGAGGGTCTCGGGAGCAGTACTTC.

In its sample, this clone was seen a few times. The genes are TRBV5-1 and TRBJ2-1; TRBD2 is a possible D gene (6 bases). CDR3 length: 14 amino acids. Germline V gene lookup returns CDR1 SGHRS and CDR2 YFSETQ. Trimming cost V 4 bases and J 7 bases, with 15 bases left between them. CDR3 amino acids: CASSPRESGNEQFF. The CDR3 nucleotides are TGCGCCAGCAGCCCACGGGAGTCGGGGAATGAGCAGTTCTTC.

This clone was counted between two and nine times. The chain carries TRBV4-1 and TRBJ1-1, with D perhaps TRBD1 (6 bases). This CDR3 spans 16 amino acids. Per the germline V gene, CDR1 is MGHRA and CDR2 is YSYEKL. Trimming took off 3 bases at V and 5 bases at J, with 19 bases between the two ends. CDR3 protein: CASSQRAVGGRTEAFF. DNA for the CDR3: TGCGCCAGCAGCCAGCGGGCGGTGGGGGGGCGGACTGAAGCTTTCTTT.

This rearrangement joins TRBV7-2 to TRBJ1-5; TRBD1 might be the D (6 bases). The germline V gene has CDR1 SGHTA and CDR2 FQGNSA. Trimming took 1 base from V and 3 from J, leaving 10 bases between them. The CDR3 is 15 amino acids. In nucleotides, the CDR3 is TGTGCCAGCAGCTTAGAACAGGGTCTCAATCAGCCCCAGCATTTT. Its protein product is CASSLEQGLNQPQHF.

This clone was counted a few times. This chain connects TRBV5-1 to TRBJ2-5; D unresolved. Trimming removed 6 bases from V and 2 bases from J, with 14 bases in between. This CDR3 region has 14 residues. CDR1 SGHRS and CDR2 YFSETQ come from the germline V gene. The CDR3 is CASNDQASQETQYF. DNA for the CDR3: TGCGCCAGCAACGACCAGGCATCTCAAGAGACCCAGTACTTC.

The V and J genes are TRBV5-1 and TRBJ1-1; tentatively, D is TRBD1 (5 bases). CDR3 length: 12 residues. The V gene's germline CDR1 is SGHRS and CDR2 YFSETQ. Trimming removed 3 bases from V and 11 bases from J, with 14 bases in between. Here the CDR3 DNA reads TGCGCCAGCAGCTCAACGGGACTCCCGGCTTTCTTT. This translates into CASSSTGLPAFF.

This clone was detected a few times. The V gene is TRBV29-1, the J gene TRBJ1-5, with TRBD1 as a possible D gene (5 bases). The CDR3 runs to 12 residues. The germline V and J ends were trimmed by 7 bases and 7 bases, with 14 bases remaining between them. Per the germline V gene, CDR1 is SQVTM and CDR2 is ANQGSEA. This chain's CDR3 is CSGGSGDQPQHF. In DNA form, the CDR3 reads TGCAGCGGGGGCTCGGGGGACCAGCCCCAGCATTTT.

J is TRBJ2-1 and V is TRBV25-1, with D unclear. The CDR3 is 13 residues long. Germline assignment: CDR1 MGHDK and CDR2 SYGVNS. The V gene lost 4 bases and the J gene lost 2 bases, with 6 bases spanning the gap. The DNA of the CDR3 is TGTGCCAGCAGTGTCGACGCCTACAATGAGCAGTTCTTC. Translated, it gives CASSVDAYNEQFF.

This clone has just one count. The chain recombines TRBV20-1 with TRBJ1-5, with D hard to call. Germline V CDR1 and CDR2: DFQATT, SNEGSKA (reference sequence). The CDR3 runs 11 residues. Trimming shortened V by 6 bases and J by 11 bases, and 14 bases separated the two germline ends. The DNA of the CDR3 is TGCAGTGCGTCTCCTTCCCGGTCCCAGCATTTT. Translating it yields CSASPSRSQHF.

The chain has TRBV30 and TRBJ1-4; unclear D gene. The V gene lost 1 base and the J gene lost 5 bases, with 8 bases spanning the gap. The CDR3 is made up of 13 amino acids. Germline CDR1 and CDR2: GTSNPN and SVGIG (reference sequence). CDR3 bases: TGTGCCTGGAGTGAACAGAGGAATGAAAAACTGTTTTTT. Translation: CAWSEQRNEKLFF. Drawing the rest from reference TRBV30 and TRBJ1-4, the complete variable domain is SQTIHQWPATLVQPVGSPLSLECTVEGTSNPNLYWYRQAAGRGLQLLFYSVGIGQISSEVPQNLSASRPQDRQFILSSKKLLLSDSGFYLCAWSEQRNEKLFFGSGTQLSVL.